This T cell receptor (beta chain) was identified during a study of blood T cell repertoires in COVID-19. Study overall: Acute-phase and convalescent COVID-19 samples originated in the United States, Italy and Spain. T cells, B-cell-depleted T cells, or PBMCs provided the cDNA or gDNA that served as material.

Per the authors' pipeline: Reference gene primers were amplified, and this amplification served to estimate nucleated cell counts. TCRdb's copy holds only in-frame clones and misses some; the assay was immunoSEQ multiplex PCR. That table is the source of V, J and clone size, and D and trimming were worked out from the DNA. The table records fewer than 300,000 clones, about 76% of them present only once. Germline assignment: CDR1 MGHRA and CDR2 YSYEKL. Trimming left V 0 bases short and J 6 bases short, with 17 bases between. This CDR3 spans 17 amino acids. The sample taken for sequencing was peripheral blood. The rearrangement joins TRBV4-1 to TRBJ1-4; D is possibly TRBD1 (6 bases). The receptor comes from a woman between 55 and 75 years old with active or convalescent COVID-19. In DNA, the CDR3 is TGCGCCAGCAGCCAAGATACCCTCACAGGGCTGGATGAAAAACTGTTTTTT. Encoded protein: CASSQDTLTGLDEKLFF.